This TCR beta chain was sequenced during a study of PD-1 blockade in classical Hodgkin lymphoma. Only in-frame clones appear in the TCRdb table, and some are missing; sequencing was by immunoSEQ multiplex PCR. The table lists around 96,000 clones, 65% to 85% of them singletons. Brentuximab vedotin exposure varied, and every patient relapsed after autologous stem cell transplantation. General study results and limits: Excluded were patients who started nivolumab under 1 year after ASCT, a group that had lower diversity. TCR diversity in CD4+, not CD8+, cells rose significantly by C4D1. Complete responders matched newly diagnosed patients in baseline diversity. Compared with healthy donors, newly diagnosed patients reportedly showed lower baseline TCR diversity.

From germline, CDR1 is SGHTA and CDR2 FQGNSA. V shed 1 base, J shed 7 bases, and the junction held 3 bases outside the gene matches. CDR3 length: 14 residues. About this clone itself: The antigen is not known.

The source material was peripheral blood mononuclear cells (PBMCs), sampled at baseline. This receptor was obtained from a human donor with classical Hodgkin lymphoma. V gene TRBV7-2 combines with J gene TRBJ2-1; 8 bases map to TRBD2. CDR3: CASSLVLAANEQFF. DNA for the CDR3: TGTGCCAGCAGCTTAGTACTAGCGGCAAATGAGCAGTTCTTC. The whole variable domain, remainder taken from reference TRBV7-2 and TRBJ2-1, is GAGVSQSPSNKVTEKGKDVELRCDPISGHTALYWYRQSLGQGLEFLIYFQGNSAPDKSGLPSDRFSAERTGGSVSTLTIQRTQQEDSAVYLCASSLVLAANEQFFGPGTRLTVL.